The clone carrying this T cell receptor beta chain has a handful of counts. The antigen remains unidentified. A much larger clonotype is one base distant, so this may be a read error. The read gets to within 3 residues of the CDR3 end, and the germline J gene fills in the rest. This entry belongs to a study of T cell clonality in common variable immunodeficiency. Overall study findings and caveats: CVID subjects showed higher TCRbeta clonality than healthy controls.

This CDR3 has 14 amino acids. The germline CDR1 and CDR2 sequences are MNHEY and SVGEGT. Control and CVID samples contributed equal amounts of genomic DNA. Here immunoSEQ multiplex PCR was the method, and the copy in TCRdb shows in-frame clones only, minus some. The specimen has 40,000 to 65,000 clones, none found just once. The chain is built from TRBV6-2 or TRBV6-3 and TRBJ2-2; tentative D call: TRBD2 (7 bases). This TCR derives from a person between 18 and 69 years old in good health. Specimen: peripheral blood mononuclear cells. Partial CDR3 DNA: TGTGCCAGCAGCAAGGTGGGGGGGCATTCACCG. It encodes CASSKVGGHSP. The full CDR3 reads CASSKVGGHSPLFF.